Listed here is a single T cell receptor (beta chain). As yet, its antigen is unknown. Treatment reported: 15 to 20 received Ad26.COV2.S at low or high dose, single or two shots; about 5 received placebo; per-sample allocation not given. All samples were drawn on day 63, counting from the first vaccine or placebo injection. Within Boston, the person who donated was an adult of 18-55 years. The V and J ends lost 6 bases and 4 bases respectively, with 14 bases between them. CDR1 and CDR2 (germline): LNHDA, SQIVND (reference sequence). The CDR3 runs 14 residues. Method: immunoSEQ multiplex PCR; TCRdb's copy keeps in-frame clones and lacks some. The repertoire includes about 350,000 clones, 85% of them detected once, and about 3.5% sits in the top ten. These data belong to a study of Ad26.COV2.S vaccination and SARS-CoV-2 variants. Whole-study findings and limits: People who got the vaccine or the placebo had similar non-spike TCR breadth.

This chain joins TRBV19 and TRBJ2-3, with a weak D call TRBD1 (6 bases). Sequences were derived from peripheral blood, sampled in a trial of Ad26.COV2.S vaccine versus placebo. This TCR was recovered from a person aged 18-60 years who received the Ad26.COV2.S COVID-19 vaccine or a placebo. The CDR3 sequence: CASRVHRASDTQYF. The DNA of the CDR3 is TGTGCCAGTAGGGTCCACAGGGCCTCAGATACGCAGTATTTT.